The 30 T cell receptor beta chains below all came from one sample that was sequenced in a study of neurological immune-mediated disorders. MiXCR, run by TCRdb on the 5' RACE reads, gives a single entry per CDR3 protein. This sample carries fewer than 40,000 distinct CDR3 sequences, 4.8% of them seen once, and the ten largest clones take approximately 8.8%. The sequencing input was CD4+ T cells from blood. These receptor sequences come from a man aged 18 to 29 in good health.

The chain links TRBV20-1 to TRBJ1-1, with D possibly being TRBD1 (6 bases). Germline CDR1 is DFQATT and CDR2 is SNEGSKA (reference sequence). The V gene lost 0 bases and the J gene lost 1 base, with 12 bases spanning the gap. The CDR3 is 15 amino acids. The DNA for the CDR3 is TGCAGTGCTAGAGATCCGGACAGAGAGAACACTGAAGCTTTCTTT. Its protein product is CSARDPDRENTEAFF.

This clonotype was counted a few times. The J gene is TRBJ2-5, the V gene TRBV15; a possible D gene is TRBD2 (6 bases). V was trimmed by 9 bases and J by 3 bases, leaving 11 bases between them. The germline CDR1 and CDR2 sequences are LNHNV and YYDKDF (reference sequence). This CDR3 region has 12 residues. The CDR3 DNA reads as TGTGCCACTAATTCGGGGGAAGAGACCCAGTACTTC. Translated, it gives CATNSGEETQYF.

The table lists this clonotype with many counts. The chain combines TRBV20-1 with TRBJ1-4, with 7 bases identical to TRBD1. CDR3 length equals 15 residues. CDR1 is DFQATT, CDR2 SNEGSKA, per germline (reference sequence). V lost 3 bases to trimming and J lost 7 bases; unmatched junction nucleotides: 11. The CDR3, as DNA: TGCAGTGCTAGCGACCCCCGGACAGGTGGTGAAAAACTGTTTTTT. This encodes CSASDPRTGGEKLFF.

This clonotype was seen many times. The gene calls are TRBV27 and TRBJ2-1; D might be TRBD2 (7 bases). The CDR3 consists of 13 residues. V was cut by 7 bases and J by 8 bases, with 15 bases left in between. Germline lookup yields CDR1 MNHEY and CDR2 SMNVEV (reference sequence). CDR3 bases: TGTGCCAGCAAGTTTTTAGGGGGGGATGAGCAGTTCTTC. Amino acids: CASKFLGGDEQFF.

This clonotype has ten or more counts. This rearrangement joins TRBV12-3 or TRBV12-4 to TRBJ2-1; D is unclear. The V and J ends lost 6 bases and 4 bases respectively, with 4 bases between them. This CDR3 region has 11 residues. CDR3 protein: CASRLYNEQFF. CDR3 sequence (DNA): TGTGCCAGCAGGTTGTACAATGAGCAGTTCTTC.

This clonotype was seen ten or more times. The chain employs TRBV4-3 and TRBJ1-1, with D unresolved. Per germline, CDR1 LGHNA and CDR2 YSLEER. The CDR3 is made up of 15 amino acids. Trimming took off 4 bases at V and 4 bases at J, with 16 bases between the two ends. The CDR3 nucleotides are TGCGCCAGCAGCCCCTCTGAGACAACAAGCACTGAAGCTTTCTTT. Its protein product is CASSPSETTSTEAFF.

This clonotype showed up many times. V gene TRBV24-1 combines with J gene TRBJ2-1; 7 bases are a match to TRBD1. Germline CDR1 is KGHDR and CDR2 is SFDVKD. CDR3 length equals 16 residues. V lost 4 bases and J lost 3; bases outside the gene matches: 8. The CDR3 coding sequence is TGTGCCACCAGTGACCCCGCACAGGGGTTCTACAATGAGCAGTTCTTC. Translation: CATSDPAQGFYNEQFF.

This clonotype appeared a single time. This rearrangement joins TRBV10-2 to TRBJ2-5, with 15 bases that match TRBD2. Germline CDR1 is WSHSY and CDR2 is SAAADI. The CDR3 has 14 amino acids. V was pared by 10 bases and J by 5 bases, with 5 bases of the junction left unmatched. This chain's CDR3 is CAIGLAGGQETQYF. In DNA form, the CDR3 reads TGCGCCATTGGACTAGCGGGGGGGCAGGAGACCCAGTACTTC.

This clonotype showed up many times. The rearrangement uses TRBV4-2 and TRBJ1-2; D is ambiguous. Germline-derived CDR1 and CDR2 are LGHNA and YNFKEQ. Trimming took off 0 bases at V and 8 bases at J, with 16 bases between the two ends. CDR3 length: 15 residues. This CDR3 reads CASSQDVLRRSGYTF. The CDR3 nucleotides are TGTGCCAGCAGCCAAGATGTGCTCCGAAGAAGCGGCTACACCTTC.

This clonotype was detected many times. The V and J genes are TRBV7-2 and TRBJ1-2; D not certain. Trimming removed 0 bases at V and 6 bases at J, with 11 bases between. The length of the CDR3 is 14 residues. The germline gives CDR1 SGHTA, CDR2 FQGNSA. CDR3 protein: CASSLALGEDGYTF. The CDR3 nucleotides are TGTGCCAGCAGCTTAGCGCTCGGGGAGGATGGCTACACCTTC. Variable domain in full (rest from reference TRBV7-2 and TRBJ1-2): GAGVSQSPSNKVTEKGKDVELRCDPISGHTALYWYRQSLGQGLEFLIYFQGNSAPDKSGLPSDRFSAERTGGSVSTLTIQRTQQEDSAVYLCASSLALGEDGYTFGSGTRLTVV.

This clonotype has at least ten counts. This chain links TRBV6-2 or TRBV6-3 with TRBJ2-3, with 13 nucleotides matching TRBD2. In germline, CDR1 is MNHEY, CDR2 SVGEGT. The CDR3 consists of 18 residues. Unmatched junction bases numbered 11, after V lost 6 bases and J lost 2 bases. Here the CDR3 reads CASSKQPGLAGTTDTQYF. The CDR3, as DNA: TGTGCCAGCAGCAAACAACCGGGACTAGCGGGGACCACAGATACGCAGTATTTT.

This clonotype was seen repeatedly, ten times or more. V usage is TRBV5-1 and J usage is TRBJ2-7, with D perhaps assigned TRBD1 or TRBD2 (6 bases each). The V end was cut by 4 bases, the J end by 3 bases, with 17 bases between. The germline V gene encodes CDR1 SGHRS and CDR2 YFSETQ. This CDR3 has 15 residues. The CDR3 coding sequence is TGCGCCAGCAGCCTCGTGGGGGCCGGGAGCTACGAGCAGTACTTC. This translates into CASSLVGAGSYEQYF.

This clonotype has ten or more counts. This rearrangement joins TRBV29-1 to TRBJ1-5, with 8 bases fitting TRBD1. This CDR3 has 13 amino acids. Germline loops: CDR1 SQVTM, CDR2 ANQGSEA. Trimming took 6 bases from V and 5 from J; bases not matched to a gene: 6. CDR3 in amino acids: CSVIQGVDQPQHF. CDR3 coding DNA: TGCAGCGTAATACAGGGGGTTGATCAGCCCCAGCATTTT.

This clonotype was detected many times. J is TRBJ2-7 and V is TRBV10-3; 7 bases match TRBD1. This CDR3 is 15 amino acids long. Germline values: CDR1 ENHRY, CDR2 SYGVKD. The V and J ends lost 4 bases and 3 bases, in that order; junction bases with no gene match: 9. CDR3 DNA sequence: TGTGCCATCAGTGCCCGTAGGGACAGCGGCTACGAGCAGTACTTC. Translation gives CAISARRDSGYEQYF.

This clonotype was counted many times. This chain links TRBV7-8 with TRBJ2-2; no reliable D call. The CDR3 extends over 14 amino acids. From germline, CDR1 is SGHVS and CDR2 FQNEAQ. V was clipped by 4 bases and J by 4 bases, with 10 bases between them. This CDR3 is CASSSLTLTGELFF. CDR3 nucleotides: TGTGCCAGCAGCTCCCTGACGCTCACCGGGGAGCTGTTTTTT.

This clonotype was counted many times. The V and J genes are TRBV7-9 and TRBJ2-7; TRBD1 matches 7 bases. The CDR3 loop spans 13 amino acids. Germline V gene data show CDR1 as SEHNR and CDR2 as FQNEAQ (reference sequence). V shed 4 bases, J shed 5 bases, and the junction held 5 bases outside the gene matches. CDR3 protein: CASSYGQVDEQYF. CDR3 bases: TGTGCCAGCAGCTACGGACAGGTAGACGAGCAGTACTTC.

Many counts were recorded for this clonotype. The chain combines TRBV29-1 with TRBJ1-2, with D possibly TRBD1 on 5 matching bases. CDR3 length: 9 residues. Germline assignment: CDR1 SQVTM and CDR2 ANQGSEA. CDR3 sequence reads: CYEGDGYTF. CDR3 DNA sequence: TGCTATGAAGGGGATGGCTACACCTTC.

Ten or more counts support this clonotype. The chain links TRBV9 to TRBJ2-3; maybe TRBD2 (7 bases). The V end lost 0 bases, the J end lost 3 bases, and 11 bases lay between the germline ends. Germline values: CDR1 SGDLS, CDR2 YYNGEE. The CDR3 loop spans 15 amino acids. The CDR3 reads CASSVAGGGTDTQYF. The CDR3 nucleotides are TGTGCCAGCAGCGTAGCGGGGGGCGGTACAGATACGCAGTATTTT.

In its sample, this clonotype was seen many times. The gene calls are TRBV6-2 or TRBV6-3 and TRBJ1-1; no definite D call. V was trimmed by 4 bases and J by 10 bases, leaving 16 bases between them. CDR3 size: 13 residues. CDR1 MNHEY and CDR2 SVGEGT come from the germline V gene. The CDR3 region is CASSLGYPIRAFF. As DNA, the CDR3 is TGTGCCAGCAGTTTAGGGTATCCTATTCGAGCTTTCTTT.

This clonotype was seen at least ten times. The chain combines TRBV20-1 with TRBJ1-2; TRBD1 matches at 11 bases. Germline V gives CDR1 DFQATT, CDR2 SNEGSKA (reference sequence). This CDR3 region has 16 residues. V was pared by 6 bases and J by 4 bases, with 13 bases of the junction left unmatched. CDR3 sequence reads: CSALDGGQGAGYGYTF. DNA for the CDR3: TGCAGTGCCCTCGACGGAGGACAGGGGGCTGGCTATGGCTACACCTTC.

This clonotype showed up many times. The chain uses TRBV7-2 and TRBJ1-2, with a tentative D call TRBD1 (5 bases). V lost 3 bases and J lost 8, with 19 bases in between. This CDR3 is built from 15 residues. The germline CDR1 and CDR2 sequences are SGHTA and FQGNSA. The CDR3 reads CASSFSGAGGRGYTF. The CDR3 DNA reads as TGTGCCAGCAGCTTCTCCGGGGCCGGGGGTCGAGGCTACACCTTC.

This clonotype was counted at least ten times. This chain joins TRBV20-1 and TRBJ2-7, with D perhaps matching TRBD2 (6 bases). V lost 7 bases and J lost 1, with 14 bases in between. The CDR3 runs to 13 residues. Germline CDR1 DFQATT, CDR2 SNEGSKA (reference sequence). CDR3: CSGNRDWSYEQYF. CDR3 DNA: TGCAGTGGGAACCGGGACTGGTCCTACGAGCAGTACTTC.

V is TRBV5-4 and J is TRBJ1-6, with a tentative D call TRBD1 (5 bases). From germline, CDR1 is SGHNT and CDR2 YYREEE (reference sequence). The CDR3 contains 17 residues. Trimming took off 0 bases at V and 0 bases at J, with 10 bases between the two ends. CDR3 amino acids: CASSLEDKSSYNSPLHF. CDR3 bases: TGTGCCAGCAGCTTGGAGGACAAGAGCTCCTATAATTCACCCCTCCACTTT.

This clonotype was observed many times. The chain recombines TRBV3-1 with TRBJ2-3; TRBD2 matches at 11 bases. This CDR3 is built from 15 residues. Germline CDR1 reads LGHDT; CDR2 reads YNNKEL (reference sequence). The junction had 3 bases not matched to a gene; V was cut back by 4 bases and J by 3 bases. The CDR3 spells CASSLAGGRTDTQYF. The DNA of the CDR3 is TGTGCCAGCAGCCTAGCGGGGGGGCGGACAGATACGCAGTATTTT.

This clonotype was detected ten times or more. The CDR3 spells CAVNQPQHF. CDR3 sequence (DNA): TGTGCCGTTAATCAGCCCCAGCATTTT. This chain links TRBV19 with TRBJ1-5; the D is unclear. This CDR3 has 9 amino acids. V was cut by 11 bases and J by 4 bases, with 3 bases left in between. The germline CDR1 and CDR2 sequences are LNHDA and SQIVND (reference sequence).

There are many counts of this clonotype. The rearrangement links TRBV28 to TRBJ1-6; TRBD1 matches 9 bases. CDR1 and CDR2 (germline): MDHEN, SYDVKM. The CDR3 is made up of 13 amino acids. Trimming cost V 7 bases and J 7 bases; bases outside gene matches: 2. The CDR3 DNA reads TGTGCCAGCACCGGGACAGGGAATTCACCCCTCCACTTT. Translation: CASTGTGNSPLHF.

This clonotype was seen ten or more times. In nucleotides, the CDR3 is TGTGCCAGCAGCTTTGAAGCGGGGGCTAGGGGGGATACGCAGTATTTT. As protein: CASSFEAGARGDTQYF. This chain joins TRBV9 and TRBJ2-3; 8 nucleotides align to TRBD2. The V and J ends lost 4 bases and 6 bases, in that order; junction bases with no gene match: 13. Germline CDR1 SGDLS, CDR2 YYNGEE. CDR3 length: 16 residues. Combining the CDR3 with reference TRBV9 and TRBJ2-3 gives the whole variable domain DSGVTQTPKHLITATGQRVTLRCSPRSGDLSVYWYQQSLDQGLQFLIQYYNGEERAKGNILERFSAQQFPDLHSELNLSSLELGDSALYFCASSFEAGARGDTQYFGPGTRLTVL.

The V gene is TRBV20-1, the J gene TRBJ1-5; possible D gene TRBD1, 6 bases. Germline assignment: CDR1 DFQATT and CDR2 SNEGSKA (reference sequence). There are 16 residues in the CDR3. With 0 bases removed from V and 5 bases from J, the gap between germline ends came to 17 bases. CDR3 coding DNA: TGCAGTGCTAGAGATTCGACACTAGGACAGTATCAGCCCCAGCATTTT. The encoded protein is CSARDSTLGQYQPQHF.

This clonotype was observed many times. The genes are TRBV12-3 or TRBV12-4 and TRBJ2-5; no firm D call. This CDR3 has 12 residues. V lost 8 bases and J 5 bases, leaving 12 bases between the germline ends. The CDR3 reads CASSYNTETQYF. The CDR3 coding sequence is TGTGCCAGCTCCTACAACACGGAGACCCAGTACTTC.

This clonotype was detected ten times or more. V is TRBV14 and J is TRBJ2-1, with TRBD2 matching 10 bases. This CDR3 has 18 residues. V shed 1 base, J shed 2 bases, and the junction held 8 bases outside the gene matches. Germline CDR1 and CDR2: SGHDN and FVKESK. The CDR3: CASSQVLSGGVAYNEQFF. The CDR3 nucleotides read TGTGCCAGCAGCCAAGTCCTAAGCGGGGGGGTCGCCTACAATGAGCAGTTCTTC.